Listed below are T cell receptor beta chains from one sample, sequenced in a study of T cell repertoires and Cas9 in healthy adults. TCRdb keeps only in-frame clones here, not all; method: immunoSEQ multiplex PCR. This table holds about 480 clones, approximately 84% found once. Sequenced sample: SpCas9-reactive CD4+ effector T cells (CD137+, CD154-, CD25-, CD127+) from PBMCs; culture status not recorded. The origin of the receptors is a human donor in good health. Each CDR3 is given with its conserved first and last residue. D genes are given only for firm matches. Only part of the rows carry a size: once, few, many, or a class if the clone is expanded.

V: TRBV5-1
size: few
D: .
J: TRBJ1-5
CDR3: CASSLLGGSQPQHF
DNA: TGCGCCAGCAGCTTGCTAGGGGGGAGTCAGCCCCAGCATTTT

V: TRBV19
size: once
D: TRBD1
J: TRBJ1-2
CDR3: CASSIGQASNYGYTF
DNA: TGTGCCAGTAGTATTGGACAGGCCTCTAACTATGGCTACACCTTC

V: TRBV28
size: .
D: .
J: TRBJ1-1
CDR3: CARSCLGAGGDTEAFF
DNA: TGTGCCCGCAGTTGCCTGGGGGCGGGGGGAGACACTGAAGCTTTCTTT

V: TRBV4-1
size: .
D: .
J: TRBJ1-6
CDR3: CASSPFAGGSSYNSPLHF
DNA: TGCGCCAGCAGCCCATTTGCCGGGGGAAGTTCCTATAATTCACCCCTCCACTTT

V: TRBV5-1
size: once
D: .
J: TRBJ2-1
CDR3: CASSLVRASYNEQFF
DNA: TGCGCCAGCAGCTTGGTCCGGGCTTCCTACAATGAGCAGTTCTTC

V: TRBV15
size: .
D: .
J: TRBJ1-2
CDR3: CATSRDGGYYGYTF
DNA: TGTGCCACCAGCAGAGATGGGGGTTACTATGGCTACACCTTC

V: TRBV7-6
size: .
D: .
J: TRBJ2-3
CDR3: CASSLRSRGGDTQYF
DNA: TGTGCCAGCAGCTTACGTTCGAGGGGAGGAGATACGCAGTATTTT

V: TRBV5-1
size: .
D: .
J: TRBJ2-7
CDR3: CASSLAGNPPSYEQYF
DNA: TGCGCCAGCAGCTTGGCCGGAAACCCACCCTCCTACGAGCAGTACTTC

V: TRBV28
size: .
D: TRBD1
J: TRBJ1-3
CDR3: CASSLLQGASRNTIYF
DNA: TGTGCCAGCAGTTTATTACAGGGGGCCTCAAGAAACACCATATATTTT

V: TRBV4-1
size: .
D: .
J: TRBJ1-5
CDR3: CASSQVGGYQPQHF
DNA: TGCGCCAGCAGCCAAGTAGGCGGCTATCAGCCCCAGCATTTT

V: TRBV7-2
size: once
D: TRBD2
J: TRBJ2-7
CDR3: CASSLGTSGFSYEQYF
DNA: TGTGCCAGCAGTCTCGGGACTAGCGGGTTCTCCTACGAGCAGTACTTC

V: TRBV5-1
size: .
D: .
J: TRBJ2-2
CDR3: CASSLRIGPMNTGELFF
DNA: TGCGCCAGCAGCTTGCGGATCGGCCCGATGAACACCGGGGAGCTGTTTTTT

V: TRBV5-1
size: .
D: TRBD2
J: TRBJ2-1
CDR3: CASSGSGLANNEQFF
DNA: TGCGCCAGCAGCGGTTCCGGACTAGCGAACAATGAGCAGTTCTTC

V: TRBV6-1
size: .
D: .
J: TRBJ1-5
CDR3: CASSEALYQPQHF
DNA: TGTGCCAGCAGTGAAGCACTTTATCAGCCCCAGCATTTT

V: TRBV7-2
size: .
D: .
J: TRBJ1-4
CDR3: CASSQDIGRDEKLFF
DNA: TGTGCCAGCAGCCAAGACATAGGGCGGGATGAAAAACTGTTTTTT

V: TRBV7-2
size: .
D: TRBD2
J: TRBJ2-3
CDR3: CASSLRGERGDTQYF
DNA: TGTGCCAGCAGCTTAAGAGGGGAGCGGGGGGATACGCAGTATTTT

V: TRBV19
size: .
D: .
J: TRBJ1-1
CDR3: CASSIGRDTEAFF
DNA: TGTGCCAGTAGTATCGGCAGGGACACTGAAGCTTTCTTT

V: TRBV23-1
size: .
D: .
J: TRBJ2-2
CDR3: CASSHPPLVRGKNTGELFF
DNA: TGCGCCAGCAGTCATCCACCCTTGGTCAGGGGAAAGAACACCGGGGAGCTGTTTTTT

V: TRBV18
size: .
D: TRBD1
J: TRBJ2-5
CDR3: CASSRNRGPQETQYF
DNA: TGTGCCAGCTCGCGCAACAGGGGGCCCCAAGAGACCCAGTACTTC

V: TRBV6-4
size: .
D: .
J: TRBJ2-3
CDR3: CASSATTLDTQYF
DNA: TGTGCCAGCAGTGCGACCACATTGGATACGCAGTATTTT

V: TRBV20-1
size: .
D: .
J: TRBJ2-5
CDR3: CSARTQETQYF
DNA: TGCAGTGCTAGGACCCAAGAGACCCAGTACTTC

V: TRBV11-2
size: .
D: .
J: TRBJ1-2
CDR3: CASRKTYGYTF
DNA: TGTGCCAGCAGAAAGACCTATGGCTACACCTTC

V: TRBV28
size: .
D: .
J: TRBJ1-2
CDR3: CASGALIGTEVDGYTF
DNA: TGTGCCAGCGGGGCCCTTATTGGGACGGAGGTCGATGGCTACACCTTC

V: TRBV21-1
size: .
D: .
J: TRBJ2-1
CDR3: CASRSGVVHHSDNEQFF
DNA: TGTGCCAGCAGAAGCGGGGTAGTACACCATTCCGACAATGAGCAGTTCTTC

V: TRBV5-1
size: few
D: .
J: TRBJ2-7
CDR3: CASRGDNSYEQYF
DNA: TGCGCCAGCAGGGGGGACAACTCCTACGAGCAGTACTTC

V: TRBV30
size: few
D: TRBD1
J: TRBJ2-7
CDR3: CAWTTGGWNEQYF
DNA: TGTGCCTGGACTACAGGGGGCTGGAACGAGCAGTACTTC

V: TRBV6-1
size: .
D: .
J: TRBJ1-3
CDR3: CASSFSMGYTIYF
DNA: TGTGCCAGCAGTTTTTCGATGGGCTACACCATATATTTT

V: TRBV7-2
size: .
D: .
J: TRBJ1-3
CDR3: CASSPIRGHGNTIYF
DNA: TGTGCCAGCAGCCCGATTAGGGGTCACGGAAACACCATATATTTT

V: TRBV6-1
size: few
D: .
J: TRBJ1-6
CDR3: CAATLGENSPLHF
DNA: TGTGCCGCCACTCTGGGGGAGAATTCACCCCTCCACTTT